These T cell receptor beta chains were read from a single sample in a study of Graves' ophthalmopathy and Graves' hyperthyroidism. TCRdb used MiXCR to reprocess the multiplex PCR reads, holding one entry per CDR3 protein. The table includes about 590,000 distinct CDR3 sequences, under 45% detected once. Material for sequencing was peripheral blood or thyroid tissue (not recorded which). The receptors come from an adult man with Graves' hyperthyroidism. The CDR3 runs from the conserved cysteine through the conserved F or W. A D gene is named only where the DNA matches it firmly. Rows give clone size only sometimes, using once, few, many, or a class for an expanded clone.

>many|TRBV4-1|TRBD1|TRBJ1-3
CASSQRTGSGNTIYF
TGCGCCAGCAGCCAAAGGACAGGGTCTGGTAACACCATATATTTT
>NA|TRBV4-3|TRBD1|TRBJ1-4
CAGSQPGQGANEKLFF
TGCGCCGGCAGCCAACCCGGACAGGGGGCAAATGAAAAACTGTTTTTT
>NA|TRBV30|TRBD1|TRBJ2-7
CAWRALGQISSYEQYF
TGTGCCTGGAGGGCTTTGGGACAGATCAGCTCCTACGAGCAGTACTTC
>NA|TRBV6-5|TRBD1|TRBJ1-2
CWGTGPRYGYTF
TGTTGGGGGACAGGTCCCCGATATGGCTACACCTTC
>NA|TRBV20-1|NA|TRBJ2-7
CSARPGSEQYF
TGCAGTGCTAGACCCGGCTCTGAGCAGTACTTC
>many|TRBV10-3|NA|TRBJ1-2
CAATQGTDGYTF
TGTGCCGCCACACAGGGAACGGATGGCTACACCTTC
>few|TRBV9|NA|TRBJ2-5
CASSVDPRQETQYF
TGTGCCAGCAGCGTAGATCCGCGGCAAGAGACCCAGTACTTC
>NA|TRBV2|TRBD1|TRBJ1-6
CASSEHQGAISPLHF
TGCGCCAGCAGTGAACATCAGGGGGCCATTTCACCCCTCCACTTT
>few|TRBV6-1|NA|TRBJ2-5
CASEASAETQYF
TGTGCCAGCGAGGCTAGCGCAGAGACCCAGTACTTC
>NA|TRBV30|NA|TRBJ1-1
CAWSGDRGTEAFF
TGTGCCTGGAGTGGGGATAGGGGCACTGAAGCTTTCTTT
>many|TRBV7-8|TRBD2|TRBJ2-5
CASTKTSVQETQYF
TGTGCCAGCACCAAAACTAGCGTCCAAGAGACCCAGTACTTC
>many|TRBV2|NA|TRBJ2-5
CASAGQYQETQYF
TGTGCCAGCGCGGGACAGTACCAAGAGACCCAGTACTTC
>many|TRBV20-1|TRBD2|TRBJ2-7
CSAYTGLAGGEQYF
TGCAGTGCTTATACTGGACTAGCGGGAGGCGAGCAGTACTTC
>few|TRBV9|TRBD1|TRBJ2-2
CASSVDPGTGIGTGSTGELFF
TGTGCCAGCAGCGTAGACCCGGGAACGGGTATTGGGACAGGGTCCACCGGGGAGCTGTTTTTT
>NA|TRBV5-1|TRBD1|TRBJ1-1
CASSLKGAGFLNTEAFF
TGCGCCAGCAGCTTGAAGGGGGCCGGATTTTTGAACACTGAAGCTTTCTTT
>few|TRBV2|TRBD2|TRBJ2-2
CASSFGGAGTGELFF
TGTGCCAGCAGTTTCGGGGGGGCAGGAACCGGGGAGCTGTTTTTT
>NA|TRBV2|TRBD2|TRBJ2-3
CASSSLETSGSLDTQYF
TGTGCCAGCAGTTCCCTAGAGACTAGCGGGAGCTTGGATACGCAGTATTTT
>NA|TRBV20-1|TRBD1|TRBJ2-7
CSALLQGDEQYF
TGCAGTGCCCTGTTACAGGGGGACGAGCAGTACTTC
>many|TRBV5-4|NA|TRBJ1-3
CASSLRETGNTIYF
TGTGCCAGCAGCTTGAGGGAAACTGGAAACACCATATATTTT
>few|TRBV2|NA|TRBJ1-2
CASSLFPAVSLYGYTF
TGTGCCAGCAGTTTATTCCCAGCGGTATCTCTCTATGGCTACACCTTC
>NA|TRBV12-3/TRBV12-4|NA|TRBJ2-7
CASSLAGRGHEQYF
TGTGCCAGCAGTTTAGCGGGACGGGGTCACGAGCAGTACTTC
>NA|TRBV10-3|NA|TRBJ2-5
CAISRQQETQYF
TGTGCCATCAGTCGACAGCAAGAGACCCAGTACTTC
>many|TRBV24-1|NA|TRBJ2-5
CATSDTTRLNQETQYF
TGTGCCACCAGTGACACCACACGACTAAACCAAGAGACCCAGTACTTC
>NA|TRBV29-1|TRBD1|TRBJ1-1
CSVVGGGLDRATREAFF
TGCAGCGTCGTAGGTGGCGGCCTGGACAGGGCTACTAGAGAAGCTTTCTTT
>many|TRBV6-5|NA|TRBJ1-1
CAGETVNTEAFF
TGTGCCGGCGAGACCGTGAACACTGAAGCTTTCTTT
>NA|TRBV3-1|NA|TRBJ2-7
CASSQDNRGSYEQYF
TGTGCCAGCAGCCAAGATAATCGGGGTTCCTACGAGCAGTACTTC
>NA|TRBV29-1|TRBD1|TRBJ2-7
CSVEVGTGGLYEQYF
TGCAGCGTTGAAGTGGGGACAGGGGGCCTCTACGAGCAGTACTTC
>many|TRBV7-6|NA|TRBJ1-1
CASSLAGGLQAKNTEAFF
TGTGCCAGCAGCTTAGCCGGGGGGTTGCAGGCTAAAAACACTGAAGCTTTCTTT
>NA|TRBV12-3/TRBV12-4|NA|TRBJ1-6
CASSTALRDRGGSPLHF
TGTGCCAGCAGTACCGCCCTGAGGGACCGTGGTGGTTCACCCCTCCACTTT
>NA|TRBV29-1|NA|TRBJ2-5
CSDFQETQYF
TGCAGCGATTTCCAAGAGACCCAGTACTTC
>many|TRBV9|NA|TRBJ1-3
CASSPSSSSGNTIYF
TGTGCCAGCAGCCCCTCCTCTAGCTCTGGAAACACCATATATTTT
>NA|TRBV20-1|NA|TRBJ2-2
CSARTKTGITGELFF
TGCAGTGCTCGAACCAAAACAGGGATTACCGGGGAGCTGTTTTTT